A selection of T cell receptor beta chains follows, all from one sample in a study of blood T cell repertoires in COVID-19. Generated by immunoSEQ multiplex PCR, the TCRdb table keeps only in-frame clones and is missing some. The data show 20,000 to 25,000 clones, roughly 84% seen once. Sequenced: peripheral blood. These receptors came from a man between 65 and 85 years old with acute or convalescent COVID-19. CDR3s include the opening cysteine and the closing phenylalanine or tryptophan. Each record gives: clone size, J gene, D gene, V gene, CDR3 DNA, CDR3 protein. D genes are given only for firm matches. Rows give clone size only sometimes, using once, few, many, or a class for an expanded clone.

.	TRBJ2-5	TRBD1	TRBV19	TGTGCCAGTAGAGACAGGGGGCGAGAGACCCAGTACTTC	CASRDRGRETQYF
.	TRBJ2-2	.	TRBV11-3	TGTGCCAGCAGCTTAGGGCCGGGACAAGGGTACACCGGGGAGCTGTTTTTT	CASSLGPGQGYTGELFF
.	TRBJ2-7	TRBD2	TRBV14	TGTGCCAGCAGCCAATTCGGACTAGCGGCATACGAGCAGTACTTC	CASSQFGLAAYEQYF
.	TRBJ2-2	.	TRBV5-1	TGCGCCAGCAGCTTTACCGGGAACACCGGGGAGCTGTTTTTT	CASSFTGNTGELFF
once	TRBJ1-1	TRBD1	TRBV28	TGTGCCAGCAGCACGGACAGGGGCGGAGCTTTCTTT	CASSTDRGGAFF
.	TRBJ1-4	.	TRBV3-1/TRBV3-2	TGTGCCAGCAGCCAACCGGCAGCGCCCGGAGAAAAACTGTTTTTT	CASSQPAAPGEKLFF
.	TRBJ2-2	.	TRBV5-4	TGTGCCAGCAGCCGCTCGAGGGACGGGGAGCTGTTTTTT	CASSRSRDGELFF
.	TRBJ1-2	TRBD1	TRBV5-8	TGTGCCAGCAGCTTGGACAGGGGGGCCTATGGCTACACCTTC	CASSLDRGAYGYTF
.	TRBJ1-1	TRBD1	TRBV6-5	TGTGCCAGCAGACCAGGACAGGGTCAAGCTTTCTTT	CASRPGQGQAFF
.	TRBJ2-7	.	TRBV20-1	TGCAGTGCTAGAGACAGGGAAGAGCAGTACTTC	CSARDREEQYF